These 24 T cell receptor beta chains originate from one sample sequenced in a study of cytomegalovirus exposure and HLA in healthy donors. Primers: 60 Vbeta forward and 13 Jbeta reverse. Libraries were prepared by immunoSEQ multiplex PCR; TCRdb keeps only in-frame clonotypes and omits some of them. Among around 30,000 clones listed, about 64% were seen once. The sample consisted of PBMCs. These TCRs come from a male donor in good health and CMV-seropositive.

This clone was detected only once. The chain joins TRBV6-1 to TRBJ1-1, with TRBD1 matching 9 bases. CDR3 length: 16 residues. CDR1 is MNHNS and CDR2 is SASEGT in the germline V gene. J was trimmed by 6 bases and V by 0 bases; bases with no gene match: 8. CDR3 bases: TGTGCCAGCAGTGAAGCCGCCGGGACAGGGAGGGCTGAAGCTTTCTTT. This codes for CASSEAAGTGRAEAFF.

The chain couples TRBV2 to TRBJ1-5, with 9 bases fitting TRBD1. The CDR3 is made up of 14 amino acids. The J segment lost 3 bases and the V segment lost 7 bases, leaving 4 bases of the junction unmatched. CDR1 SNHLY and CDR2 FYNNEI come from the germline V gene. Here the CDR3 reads CASNRDRANQPQHF. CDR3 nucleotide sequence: TGTGCCAGCAATCGGGACAGGGCCAATCAGCCCCAGCATTTT.

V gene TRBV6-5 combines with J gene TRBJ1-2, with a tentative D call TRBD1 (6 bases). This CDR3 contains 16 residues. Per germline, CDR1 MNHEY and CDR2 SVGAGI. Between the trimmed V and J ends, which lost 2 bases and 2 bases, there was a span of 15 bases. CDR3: CASSYRAQGNNYGYTF. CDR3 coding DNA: TGTGCCAGCAGTTACAGGGCACAGGGTAACAACTATGGCTACACCTTC.

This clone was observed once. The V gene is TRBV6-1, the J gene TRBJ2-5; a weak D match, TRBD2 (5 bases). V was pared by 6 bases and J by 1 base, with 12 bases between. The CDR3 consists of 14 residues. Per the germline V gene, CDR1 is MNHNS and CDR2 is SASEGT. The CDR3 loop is CASSPSSGQETQYF. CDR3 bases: TGTGCCAGCAGCCCCTCAAGCGGCCAAGAGACCCAGTACTTC.

This chain's CDR3 is CASSLTWGRPPYEQYF. The DNA for the CDR3 is TGTGCCAGCAGCTTGACGTGGGGGAGGCCCCCCTACGAGCAGTACTTC. This chain links TRBV5-5 with TRBJ2-7, with D maybe TRBD2 (6 bases). Trimming cost V 1 base and J 2 bases, with 16 bases left between them. The germline CDR1 and CDR2 sequences are SGHKS and YYEKEE (reference sequence). The CDR3 extends over 16 amino acids.

CDR3: CASSPTGREEPQHF. The CDR3, as DNA: TGTGCCAGCTCACCAACAGGGAGGGAGGAGCCCCAGCATTTT. The chain uses TRBV18 and TRBJ1-5; D may be TRBD1 (6 bases). Germline V gene data show CDR1 as KGHSH and CDR2 as LQKENI. V lost 2 bases to trimming and J lost 8 bases, with 13 bases between them. This CDR3 comprises 14 residues.

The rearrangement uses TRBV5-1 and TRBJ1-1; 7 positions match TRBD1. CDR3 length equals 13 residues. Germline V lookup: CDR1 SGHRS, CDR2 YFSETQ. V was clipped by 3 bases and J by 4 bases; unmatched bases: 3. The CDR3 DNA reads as TGCGCCAGCAGCTCGACAGGGCTCACTGAAGCTTTCTTT. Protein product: CASSSTGLTEAFF. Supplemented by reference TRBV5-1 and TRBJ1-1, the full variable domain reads KAGVTQTPRYLIKTRGQQVTLSCSPISGHRSVSWYQQTPGQGLQFLFEYFSETQRNKGNFPGRFSGRQFSNSRSEMNVSTLELGDSALYLCASSSTGLTEAFFGQGTRLTVV.

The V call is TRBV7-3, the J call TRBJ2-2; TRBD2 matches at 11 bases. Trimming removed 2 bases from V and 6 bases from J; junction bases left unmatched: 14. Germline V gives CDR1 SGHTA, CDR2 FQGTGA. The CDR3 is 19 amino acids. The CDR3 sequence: CASSLGSLAGGPVPGELFF. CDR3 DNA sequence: TGTGCCAGCAGCTTAGGCTCTTTAGCGGGAGGGCCTGTCCCCGGGGAGCTGTTTTTT.

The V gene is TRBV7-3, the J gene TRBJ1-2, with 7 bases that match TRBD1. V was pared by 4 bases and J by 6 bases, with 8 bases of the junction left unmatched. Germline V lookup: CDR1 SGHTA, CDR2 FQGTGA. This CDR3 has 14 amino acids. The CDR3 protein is CASSSNRGEDGYTF. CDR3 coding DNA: TGTGCCAGCAGCTCAAACAGGGGAGAGGATGGCTACACCTTC. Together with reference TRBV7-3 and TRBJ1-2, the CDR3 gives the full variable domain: GAGVSQTPSNKVTEKGKYVELRCDPISGHTALYWYRQSLGQGPEFLIYFQGTGAADDSGLPNDRFFAVRPEGSVSTLKIQRTERGDSAVYLCASSSNRGEDGYTFGSGTRLTVV.

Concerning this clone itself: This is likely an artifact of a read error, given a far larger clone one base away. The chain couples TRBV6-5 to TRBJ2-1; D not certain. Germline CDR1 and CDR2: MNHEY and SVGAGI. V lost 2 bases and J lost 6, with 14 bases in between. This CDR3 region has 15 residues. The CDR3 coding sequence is TGTGCCAGCAGTTACGTCCAGACTGGTTCCAATGAGCAGTTCTTC. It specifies CASSYVQTGSNEQFF.

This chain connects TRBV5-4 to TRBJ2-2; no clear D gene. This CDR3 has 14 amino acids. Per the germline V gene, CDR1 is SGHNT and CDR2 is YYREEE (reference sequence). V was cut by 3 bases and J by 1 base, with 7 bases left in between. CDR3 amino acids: CASSSAVNTGELFF. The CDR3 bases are TGTGCCAGCAGCTCTGCAGTGAACACCGGGGAGCTGTTTTTT.

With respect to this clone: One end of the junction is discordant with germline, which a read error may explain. CDR3 in DNA: TGTGCCTGGACCCGGGTAGTGGGGGGCTTT. As protein: CAWTRVVGGF. The rearrangement links TRBV30 to TRBJ1-1, with a possible D match to TRBD1 (5 bases). The CDR3 contains 10 residues. CDR1 is GTSNPN and CDR2 is SVGIG in the germline V gene (reference sequence).

The CDR3: CAWSVRGRGTSNEQFF. For the CDR3, the DNA is TGTGCCTGGAGTGTACGGGGCAGGGGGACGTCCAATGAGCAGTTCTTC. V gene TRBV30 combines with J gene TRBJ2-1; TRBD1 aligns across 7 bases. CDR1 GTSNPN and CDR2 SVGIG come from the germline V gene (reference sequence). This CDR3 has 16 amino acids. Trimming removed 0 bases from V and 6 bases from J; junction bases left unmatched: 11.

The CDR3: CASRTATGRETEAFF. DNA for the CDR3: TGTGCCAGCAGGACCGCTACAGGCAGGGAAACTGAAGCTTTCTTT. The chain couples TRBV2 to TRBJ1-1; D is perhaps TRBD1 (5 bases). The V gene lost 6 bases and the J gene lost 5 bases, with 19 bases spanning the gap. Germline V lookup: CDR1 SNHLY, CDR2 FYNNEI. This CDR3 has 15 amino acids.

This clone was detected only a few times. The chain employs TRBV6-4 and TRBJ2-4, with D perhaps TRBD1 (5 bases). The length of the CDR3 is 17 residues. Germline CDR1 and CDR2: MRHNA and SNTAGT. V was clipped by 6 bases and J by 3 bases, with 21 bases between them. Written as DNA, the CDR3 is TGTGCCAGCAGGAACGCTGTCGAGGACAAGCGCAAAAACATTCAGTACTTC. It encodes CASRNAVEDKRKNIQYF.

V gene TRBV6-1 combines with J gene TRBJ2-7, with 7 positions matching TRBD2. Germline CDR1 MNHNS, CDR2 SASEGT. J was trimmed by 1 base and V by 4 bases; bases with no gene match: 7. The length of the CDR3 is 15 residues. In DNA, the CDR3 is TGTGCCAGCAGTGTACGCGGGGGACCATCCTACGAGCAGTACTTC. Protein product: CASSVRGGPSYEQYF.

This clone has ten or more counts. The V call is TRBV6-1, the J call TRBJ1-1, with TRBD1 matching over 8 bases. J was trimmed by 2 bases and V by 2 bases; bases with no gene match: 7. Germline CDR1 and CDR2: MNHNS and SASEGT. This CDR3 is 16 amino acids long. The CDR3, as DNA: TGTGCCAGCAGTGAATACCTCACAGGGGGAAACACTGAAGCTTTCTTT. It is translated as CASSEYLTGGNTEAFF.

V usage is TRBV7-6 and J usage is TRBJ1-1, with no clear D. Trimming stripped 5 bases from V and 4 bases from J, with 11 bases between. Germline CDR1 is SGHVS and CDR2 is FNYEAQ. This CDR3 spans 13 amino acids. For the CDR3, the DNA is TGTGCCAGCAGCCTAGGGAGTGGCACTGAAGCTTTCTTT. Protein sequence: CASSLGSGTEAFF.

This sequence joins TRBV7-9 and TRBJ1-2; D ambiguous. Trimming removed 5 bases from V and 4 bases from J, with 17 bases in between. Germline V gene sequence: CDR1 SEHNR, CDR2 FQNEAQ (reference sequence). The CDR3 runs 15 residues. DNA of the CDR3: TGTGCCAGCAGCGATCCGGGAGGAGGTAGCTATGGCTACACCTTC. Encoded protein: CASSDPGGGSYGYTF.

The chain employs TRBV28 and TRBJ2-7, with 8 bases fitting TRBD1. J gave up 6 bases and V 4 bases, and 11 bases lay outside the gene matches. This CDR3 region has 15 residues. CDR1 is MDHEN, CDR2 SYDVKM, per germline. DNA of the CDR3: TGTGCCAGCAGTTCGGGACAGGATCTCGTCGGCGAGCAGTACTTC. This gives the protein CASSSGQDLVGEQYF.

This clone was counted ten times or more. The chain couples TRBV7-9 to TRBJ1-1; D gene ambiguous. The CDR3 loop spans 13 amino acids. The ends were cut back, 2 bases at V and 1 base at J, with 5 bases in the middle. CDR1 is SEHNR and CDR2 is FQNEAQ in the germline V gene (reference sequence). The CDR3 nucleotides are TGTGCCAGCAGCTTACAATCGAACACTGAAGCTTTCTTT. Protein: CASSLQSNTEAFF. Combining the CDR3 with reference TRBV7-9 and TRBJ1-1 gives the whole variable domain DTGVSQNPRHKITKRGQNVTFRCDPISEHNRLYWYRQTLGQGPEFLTYFQNEAQLEKSRLLSDRFSAERPKGSFSTLEIQRTEQGDSAMYLCASSLQSNTEAFFGQGTRLTVV.

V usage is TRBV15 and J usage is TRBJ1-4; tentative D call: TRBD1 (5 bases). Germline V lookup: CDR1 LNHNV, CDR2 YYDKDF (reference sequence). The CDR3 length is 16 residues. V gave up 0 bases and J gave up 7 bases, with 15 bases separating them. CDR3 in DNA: TGTGCCACCAGCAGAGAAGGAGGGTCGAGGGGTGAAAAACTGTTTTTT. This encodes CATSREGGSRGEKLFF.

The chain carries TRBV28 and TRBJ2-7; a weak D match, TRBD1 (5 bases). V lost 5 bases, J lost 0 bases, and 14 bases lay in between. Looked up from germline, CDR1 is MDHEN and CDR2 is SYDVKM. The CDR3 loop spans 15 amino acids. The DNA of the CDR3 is TGTGCCAGCAGTCCCCGGACACAAATCTCCTACGAGCAGTACTTC. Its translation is CASSPRTQISYEQYF. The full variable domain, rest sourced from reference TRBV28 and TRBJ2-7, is DVKVTQSSRYLVKRTGEKVFLECVQDMDHENMFWYRQDPGLGLRLIYFSYDVKMKEKGDIPEGYSVSREKKERFSLILESASTNQTSMYLCASSPRTQISYEQYFGPGTRLTVT.

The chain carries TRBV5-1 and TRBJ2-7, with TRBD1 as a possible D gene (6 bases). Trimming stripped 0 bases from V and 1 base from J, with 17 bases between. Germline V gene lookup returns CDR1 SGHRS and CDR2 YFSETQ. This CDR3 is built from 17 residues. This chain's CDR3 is CASSLAGQAGASYEQYF. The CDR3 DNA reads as TGCGCCAGCAGCTTGGCCGGGCAGGCAGGGGCATCCTACGAGCAGTACTTC.